This T cell receptor (beta chain) comes out of a study of blood T cell repertoires in COVID-19. Clones were sequenced by immunoSEQ multiplex PCR, and TCRdb holds only the in-frame ones, with some missing. The sample lists about 210,000 clones; less than 85% were seen once. This clone was detected only once. The V and J ends lost 0 bases and 0 bases respectively, with 7 bases between them. The CDR3 covers 15 residues. The germline V gene has CDR1 SGDLS and CDR2 YYNGEE. This receptor was obtained from an elderly woman with COVID-19, enrolled during active disease. The sample consisted of peripheral blood. The rearrangement uses TRBV9 and TRBJ1-3, with TRBD1 as a possible D gene (5 bases). The CDR3 DNA sequence: TGTGCCAGCAGCGTAGGGCAGGGCTCTGGAAACACCATATATTTT. It encodes CASSVGQGSGNTIYF.